What follows are 10 T cell receptor beta chains derived from one specimen sequenced in a study of blood T cell repertoires in COVID-19. Clones were sequenced by immunoSEQ multiplex PCR, and TCRdb holds only the in-frame ones, with some missing. The table has almost 400,000 clones, roughly 90% seen once. Input material: PBMCs or T cells enriched from blood (not recorded which). The receptors derive from a woman aged 30 to 39 with acute COVID-19.

The chain couples TRBV5-5 to TRBJ1-2; 9 nucleotides match TRBD1. The J segment lost 1 base and the V segment lost 3 bases, leaving 10 bases of the junction unmatched. Germline V gene data show CDR1 as SGHKS and CDR2 as YYEKEE (reference sequence). CDR3 length equals 17 residues. In DNA form, the CDR3 reads TGTGCCAGCAGCTGGGGTCCCCGGGACAGGGTTAACTATGGCTACACCTTC. Translating gives CASSWGPRDRVNYGYTF.

This chain connects TRBV4-3 to TRBJ2-7, with 9 bases lining up with TRBD1. This CDR3 spans 15 amino acids. J was trimmed by 4 bases and V by 0 bases; bases with no gene match: 4. Germline CDR1 and CDR2: LGHNA and YSLEER. The CDR3 reads CASSQERTGAYEQYF. In nucleotides, the CDR3 is TGCGCCAGCAGCCAAGAAAGGACAGGGGCGTACGAGCAGTACTTC.

This clone has only a few counts. The chain's CDR3 is CASKQGRRTEAFF. The CDR3 DNA is TGTGCCAGCAAACAGGGACGGCGGACTGAAGCTTTCTTT. The chain employs TRBV2 and TRBJ1-1; a possible D gene is TRBD1 (6 bases). Per the germline V gene, CDR1 is SNHLY and CDR2 is FYNNEI. The CDR3 contains 13 residues. V gave up 7 bases and J gave up 5 bases, with 14 bases separating them.

This chain links TRBV9 with TRBJ1-2, with D tentatively TRBD1 (5 bases). Trimming left V 3 bases short and J 4 bases short, with 19 bases between. From germline, CDR1 is SGDLS and CDR2 YYNGEE. CDR3 length: 16 residues. The CDR3 loop reads CASSGEQGLFSYGYTF. The CDR3 DNA is TGTGCCAGCAGCGGAGAGCAGGGACTCTTTAGCTATGGCTACACCTTC.

The V call is TRBV7-9, the J call TRBJ2-2; 9 nucleotides align to TRBD1. This CDR3 contains 18 residues. Germline V gene lookup returns CDR1 SEHNR and CDR2 FQNEAQ (reference sequence). V shed 6 bases, J shed 4 bases, and the junction held 15 bases outside the gene matches. The CDR3: CASRKNPGTGTGTGELFF. The CDR3 nucleotides are TGTGCCAGCAGAAAAAACCCCGGGACAGGGACGGGCACCGGGGAGCTGTTTTTT.

The rearrangement joins TRBV24-1 to TRBJ2-3; 13 positions match TRBD2. The CDR3 is 18 residues long. The J segment lost 8 bases and the V segment lost 2 bases, leaving 12 bases of the junction unmatched. Germline values: CDR1 KGHDR, CDR2 SFDVKD. The CDR3 DNA is TGTGCCACCAGTGATTCAGGACTAGCGGGGGTCTCAATGGGTACGCAGTATTTT. Its protein is CATSDSGLAGVSMGTQYF.

The chain couples TRBV6-5 to TRBJ2-2, with unresolved D. Germline loops: CDR1 MNHEY, CDR2 SVGAGI. The CDR3 runs 12 residues. Trimming stripped 8 bases from V and 6 bases from J, with 10 bases between. The CDR3 DNA sequence: TGTGCCAGCTCGCACTTGTCCGGGGAGCTGTTTTTT. As protein: CASSHLSGELFF.

The chain combines TRBV10-1 with TRBJ2-1; a possible D gene is TRBD2 (6 bases). Trimming took 6 bases from V and 4 from J, leaving 13 bases between them. Germline V lookup: CDR1 WNHNN, CDR2 SYGVQD (reference sequence). This CDR3 has 14 residues. CDR3 residues: CASSEGGSYNEQFF. The CDR3 nucleotides are TGCGCCAGCAGCGAAGGAGGGTCGTACAATGAGCAGTTCTTC.

This clone has a single count. V usage is TRBV18 and J usage is TRBJ1-1, with D perhaps TRBD1 (5 bases). V lost 3 bases to trimming and J lost 4 bases, with 18 bases between them. Germline-derived CDR1 and CDR2 are KGHSH and LQKENI. The CDR3 is made up of 16 amino acids. CDR3 sequence: CASSPLSGGRGTEAFF. The CDR3 bases are TGTGCCAGCTCACCTCTCAGCGGGGGTAGGGGCACTGAAGCTTTCTTT.

V is TRBV3-1 (or the pseudogene TRBV3-2) and J is TRBJ2-3; D is unclear. Trimming cost V 4 bases and J 4 bases, with 12 bases left between them. CDR1 is LGHDT, CDR2 YNNKEL, per germline (reference sequence). The length of the CDR3 is 14 residues. The CDR3 bases are TGTGCCAGCAGCCGCATTGGGCCCGCAGATACGCAGTATTTT. Residues: CASSRIGPADTQYF.